This T cell receptor beta chain was observed in a study of blood T cell repertoires in COVID-19. For the study at large: The analysed material was cDNA or gDNA that came from T cells, B-cell-depleted T cells, or PBMCs.

V lost 1 base, J lost 8 bases, and 8 bases lay in between. The germline CDR1 and CDR2 sequences are SEHNR and FQNEAQ (reference sequence). The CDR3 runs 12 residues. The data were produced by immunoSEQ multiplex PCR, yet TCRdb's version contains in-frame clones alone and is incomplete. The sample contains tens of thousands of clones, 75% to 90% of which appear only once. This TCR came from a woman older than 75 with active COVID-19. The sample comprised peripheral blood. V is TRBV7-9 and J is TRBJ1-2; D is ambiguous. The chain's CDR3 is CASSLERRGYTF. The DNA for the CDR3 is TGTGCCAGCAGCTTAGAACGTCGGGGCTACACCTTC.